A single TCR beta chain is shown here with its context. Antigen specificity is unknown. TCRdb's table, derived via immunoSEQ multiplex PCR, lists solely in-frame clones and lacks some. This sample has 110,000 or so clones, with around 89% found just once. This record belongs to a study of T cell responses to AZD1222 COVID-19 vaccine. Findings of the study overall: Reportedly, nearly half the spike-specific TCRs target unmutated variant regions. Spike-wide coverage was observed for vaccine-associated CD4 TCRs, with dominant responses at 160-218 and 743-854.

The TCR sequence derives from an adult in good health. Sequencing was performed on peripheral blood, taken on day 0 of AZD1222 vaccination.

CDR3 DNA sequence: TGTGCCAGCAGTGGGTCTTCGGGGGGGCTTAATCAGCCCCAGCATTTT. This translates into CASSGSSGGLNQPQHF. The chain carries TRBV2 and TRBJ1-5; tentative D call: TRBD1 (6 bases). The germline CDR1 and CDR2 sequences are SNHLY and FYNNEI. The CDR3 totals 16 residues. V lost 4 bases and J lost 4, with 17 bases in between.